A selection of T cell receptor beta chains follows, all from one sample in a study of cytomegalovirus exposure and HLA in healthy donors. Sequencing was performed with immunoSEQ multiplex PCR; in TCRdb, only in-frame clones are kept and a portion is missing. The sample carries approximately 100,000 clones, 79% recorded once. Sequencing was done on a sample of PBMCs. The origin of the receptors is a woman aged 40-49 years in good health and CMV-seronegative. CDR3s include the opening cysteine and the closing phenylalanine or tryptophan.

>TRBV5-1
CASSLAAGSYNEQFF
>TRBV6-1
CASRVTGVETQYF
>TRBV30
CAWRMGEGGSEQFF
>TRBV14
CASSQSFRLSPLHF
>TRBV30
CAWRRGFNEKLFF
>TRBV5-6
CASSLDINYGYTF
>TRBV28
CASSILAGGDNEQFF
>TRBV11-2
CASSLDGAIEETQYF
>TRBV5-1
CASSLEGSGYYEQYF
>TRBV27
CASSPQGFLNTQYF
>TRBV28
CASSRTSGIYEQYF
>TRBV6-5
CASKDSMNTEAFF
>TRBV7-9
CSSSLGRTDNQPQHF
>TRBV19
CASSISSGAGGHEQFF
>TRBV28
CASSFGGTGGATNEKLFF